A single sample is the source of the 17 T cell receptor beta chains below, sequenced in a study of blood T cell repertoires in COVID-19. The protocol was immunoSEQ multiplex PCR, while the TCRdb copy is restricted to in-frame clones and leaves out a portion. The sample lists 300,000 to 350,000 clones, 75% to 90% occurring once. The source material was peripheral blood. These receptors were collected from a woman in her 30s with COVID-19, enrolled during active disease.

The chain uses TRBV15 and TRBJ1-1; 8 bases map to TRBD1. Germline V lookup: CDR1 LNHNV, CDR2 YYDKDF (reference sequence). J gave up 2 bases and V 8 bases, and 13 bases lay outside the gene matches. The CDR3 extends over 16 amino acids. Here the CDR3 reads CATSDRGSTGNTEAFF. The CDR3 DNA sequence: TGTGCCACCTCAGACAGGGGAAGTACAGGTAACACTGAAGCTTTCTTT.

This clone was observed a handful of times. This chain connects TRBV2 to TRBJ1-1, with D possibly matching TRBD1 (5 bases). Per germline, CDR1 SNHLY and CDR2 FYNNEI. This CDR3 comprises 14 residues. Trimming pared 4 bases from V and 4 bases from J, leaving 13 bases between. CDR3: CASSGQLRGTEAFF. CDR3 DNA sequence: TGTGCCAGCAGTGGACAGCTCCGAGGCACTGAAGCTTTCTTT.

The V gene is TRBV5-6, the J gene TRBJ1-3, with TRBD1 matching 7 bases. V shed 4 bases and J 4 bases; nucleotides not matched to a gene: 8. Germline values: CDR1 SGHDT, CDR2 YYEEEE. The CDR3 consists of 15 residues. CDR3: CASSTLQGKGNTIYF. The DNA of the CDR3 is TGTGCCAGCAGCACCTTACAGGGGAAGGGAAACACCATATATTTT.

The CDR3: CASSIRDIGQPQHF. DNA of the CDR3: TGTGCCAGTAGTATTCGGGATATCGGTCAGCCCCAGCATTTT. The chain employs TRBV19 and TRBJ1-5, with D uncertain. Trimming shortened V by 3 bases and J by 6 bases, and 12 bases separated the two germline ends. Germline CDR1 is LNHDA and CDR2 is SQIVND (reference sequence). CDR3 length equals 14 residues.

The V and J genes are TRBV6-5 and TRBJ2-5; TRBD2 matches at 9 bases. Germline V CDR1 and CDR2: MNHEY, SVGAGI. This CDR3 spans 14 amino acids. J lost 5 bases, V lost 8 bases, and 9 bases had no gene match. The CDR3 DNA reads TGTGCCAGCGGAACCGGGAGCGGGGGGGAGACCCAGTACTTC. Translating gives CASGTGSGGETQYF.

In this sample, this clone turned up a few times. The chain is built from TRBV23-1 and TRBJ2-3; 10 bases are shared with TRBD1. TRBV23-1 is an ORF, and what it does is uncertain. Germline trimming cut 0 bases from V and 4 bases from J; bases unmatched to any gene: 4. The CDR3 is 16 amino acids. The CDR3 DNA is TGCGCCAGCAGTCAATCGGACAGGGGGGTGGCAGATACGCAGTATTTT. Protein sequence: CASSQSDRGVADTQYF.

This clone came up a few times. This rearrangement joins TRBV18 to TRBJ1-3; weak D call: TRBD1 (5 bases). CDR1 is KGHSH and CDR2 is LQKENI in the germline V gene. The V gene lost 4 bases and the J gene lost 1 base, with 11 bases spanning the gap. CDR3 length: 15 residues. This CDR3 reads CASSRNTGSGNTIYF. CDR3 DNA: TGTGCCAGCTCACGAAATACAGGTTCTGGAAACACCATATATTTT. Combining the CDR3 with reference TRBV18 and TRBJ1-3 gives the whole variable domain NAGVMQNPRHLVRRRGQEARLRCSPMKGHSHVYWYRQLPEEGLKFMVYLQKENIIDESGMPKERFSAEFPKEGPSILRIQQVVRGDSAAYFCASSRNTGSGNTIYFGEGSWLTVV.

The chain employs TRBV18 and TRBJ1-1, with D possibly being TRBD1 (5 bases). The CDR3 has 15 residues. V dropped 5 bases and J dropped 1 base, with 14 bases sitting between them. CDR1 KGHSH and CDR2 LQKENI come from the germline V gene. In nucleotides, the CDR3 is TGTGCCAGCTCAGCTCTTCAGGGTAGGAACACTGAAGCTTTCTTT. Encoded protein: CASSALQGRNTEAFF.

The chain couples TRBV7-7 to TRBJ2-5, with D unresolved. Germline loops: CDR1 SSHAT, CDR2 FNYEAQ (reference sequence). Trimming removed 4 bases at V and 1 base at J, with 10 bases between. This CDR3 has 14 residues. DNA of the CDR3: TGTGCCAGCAGCTCTGACGGGTTCCAAGAGACCCAGTACTTC. Protein product: CASSSDGFQETQYF. Variable domain in full (rest from reference TRBV7-7 and TRBJ2-5): GAGVSQSPRYKVTKRGQDVTLRCDPISSHATLYWYQQALGQGPEFLTYFNYEAQPDKSGLPSDRFSAERPEGSISTLTIQRTEQRDSAMYRCASSSDGFQETQYFGPGTRLLVL.

V usage is TRBV5-1 and J usage is TRBJ2-5; D may be TRBD1 or TRBD2 (5 bases each). Germline lookup yields CDR1 SGHRS and CDR2 YFSETQ. The length of the CDR3 is 17 residues. V dropped 4 bases and J dropped 1 base, with 20 bases sitting between them. CDR3 in DNA: TGCGCCAGCAGCGTGGGGGTTCGGGGAGTGATCCAAGAGACCCAGTACTTC. This gives the protein CASSVGVRGVIQETQYF.

The J gene is TRBJ2-1, the V gene TRBV2, with TRBD1 matching over 10 bases. V lost 7 bases to trimming and J lost 14 bases; unmatched junction nucleotides: 14. Germline CDR1 SNHLY, CDR2 FYNNEI. The CDR3 is made up of 14 amino acids. The CDR3 reads CASIERTGGGIEFF. CDR3 in DNA: TGTGCCAGCATAGAAAGGACAGGGGGAGGGATTGAGTTCTTC.

This clone was counted a few times. CDR3 protein: CSVKESDRSYGYTF. The DNA for the CDR3 is TGCAGCGTTAAGGAATCGGACAGGAGCTATGGCTACACCTTC. The chain couples TRBV29-1 to TRBJ1-2; 7 nucleotides match TRBD1. This CDR3 contains 14 residues. Germline assignment: CDR1 SQVTM and CDR2 ANQGSEA. Unmatched junction bases numbered 10, after V lost 5 bases and J lost 4 bases.

This clone was observed once. The V gene is TRBV5-6, the J gene TRBJ2-7; no firm D call. V lost 4 bases and J lost 1, with 9 bases in between. CDR3 size: 13 residues. Germline CDR1 reads SGHDT; CDR2 reads YYEEEE. The CDR3 reads CASSPWQSYEQYF. In DNA, the CDR3 is TGTGCCAGCAGCCCTTGGCAGTCCTACGAGCAGTACTTC.

The CDR3 spells CASSLAQGTEAFF. The CDR3 bases are TGTGCCAGCAGCTTAGCACAGGGCACTGAAGCTTTCTTT. The chain couples TRBV7-9 to TRBJ1-1; the D gene is possibly TRBD1 (6 bases). V was shortened by 0 bases and J by 4 bases, with 6 bases between the two germline ends. The CDR3 loop spans 13 amino acids. Germline V CDR1 and CDR2: SEHNR, FQNEAQ (reference sequence).

The chain links TRBV5-6 to TRBJ2-1, with TRBD2 matching over 13 bases. Looked up from germline, CDR1 is SGHDT and CDR2 is YYEEEE. The CDR3 consists of 16 residues. J lost 7 bases, V lost 0 bases, and 4 bases had no gene match. The CDR3 region has the DNA TGTGCCAGCAGCTTGGGGACTAGCGGGAGTGTGAATGAGCAGTTCTTC. As protein: CASSLGTSGSVNEQFF.

V usage is TRBV18 and J usage is TRBJ1-1; 8 bases are shared with TRBD1. CDR3 length: 17 amino acids. CDR1 KGHSH and CDR2 LQKENI come from the germline V gene. Trimming removed 2 bases from V and 0 bases from J; junction bases left unmatched: 8. The CDR3 bases are TGTGCCAGCTCACCATGGCAGGGGGCTTTGATGAACACTGAAGCTTTCTTT. Its translation is CASSPWQGALMNTEAFF.

The chain recombines TRBV6-6 with TRBJ1-2; D call uncertain. V was clipped by 2 bases and J by 3 bases, with 13 bases between them. CDR1 and CDR2 from the germline V gene are MNHNY and SVGAGI (reference sequence). The CDR3 extends over 15 amino acids. The CDR3 here is CASSYPSRYDYGYTF. The CDR3 coding sequence is TGTGCCAGCAGTTACCCGTCCCGGTATGACTATGGCTACACCTTC.